This TCR beta chain was recorded in a study of T cell changes during pregnancy in multiple sclerosis (dated by TCRdb to about 2019). For context, the study as a whole: The study examined how the T cell repertoire changed over the course of pregnancy in women with multiple sclerosis.

From cysteine to phenylalanine, the CDR3 is 14 amino acids long. Only CDR3 DNA remains: 42 bases, in frame from the first base. CDR1 and CDR2 are drawn from the germline V gene: SGHVS, FQNEAQ. V loses 1 base, J loses 3 bases, and the germline ends lie 10 bases apart. In its sample, this clone comes out as medium-sized (0.01 to 0.1%). It has no known antigen specificity. Base qualities are not recorded, but no much larger clone differs from it by a single base. Receptor amplification or capture employed the immunoSEQ multiplex PCR assay. Held by TCRdb, this immuneACCESS table contains in-frame sequences only and omits some clones. Under half of the omission traces to an unresolved V gene where checked; the cause of the rest is unknown. This sample is represented by 35,000 or so clones; about nine tenths of them were singletons. The top ten clonotypes cover 2.8% of the sample.

The receptor chain draws on TRBV7-8 and TRBJ2-7; TRBD1 is a weak D gene call, 6 bases matching. The specimen comprised CD4+ T cells from peripheral blood mononuclear cells, sampled in the third trimester of pregnancy. The receptor was isolated from a female donor in good health, enrolled as a control in a pregnancy study. The CDR3 protein sequence reads: CASSLDRGGYEQYF. The nucleotide sequence reads as follows: TGTGCCAGCAGCTTAGATAGAGGGGGCTACGAGCAGTACTTC.